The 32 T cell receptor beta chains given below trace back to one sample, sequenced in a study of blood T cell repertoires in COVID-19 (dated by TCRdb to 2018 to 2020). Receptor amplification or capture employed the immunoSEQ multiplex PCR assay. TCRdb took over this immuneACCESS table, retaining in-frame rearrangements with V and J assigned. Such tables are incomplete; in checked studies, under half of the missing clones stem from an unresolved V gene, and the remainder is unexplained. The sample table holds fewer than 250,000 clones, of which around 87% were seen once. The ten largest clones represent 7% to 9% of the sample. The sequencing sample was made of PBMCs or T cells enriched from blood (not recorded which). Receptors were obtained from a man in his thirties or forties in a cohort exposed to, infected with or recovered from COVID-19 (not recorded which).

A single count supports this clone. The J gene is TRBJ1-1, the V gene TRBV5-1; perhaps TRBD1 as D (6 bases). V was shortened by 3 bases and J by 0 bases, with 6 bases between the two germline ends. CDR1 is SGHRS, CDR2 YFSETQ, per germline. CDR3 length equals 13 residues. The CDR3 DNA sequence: TGCGCCAGCAGCTCAGGGGTGAACACTGAAGCTTTCTTT. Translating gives CASSSGVNTEAFF.

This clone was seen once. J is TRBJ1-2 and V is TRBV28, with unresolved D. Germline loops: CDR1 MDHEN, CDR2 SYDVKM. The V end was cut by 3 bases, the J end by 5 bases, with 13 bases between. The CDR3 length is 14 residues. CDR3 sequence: CASSFPGSGYGYTF. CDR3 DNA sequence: TGTGCCAGCAGTTTTCCGGGGTCGGGTTATGGCTACACCTTC.

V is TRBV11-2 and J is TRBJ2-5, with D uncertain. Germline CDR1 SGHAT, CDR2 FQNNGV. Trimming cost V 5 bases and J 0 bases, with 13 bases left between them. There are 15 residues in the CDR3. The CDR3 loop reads CASSLSRRNQETQYF. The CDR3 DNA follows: TGTGCCAGCAGCCTCAGTCGGCGGAACCAAGAGACCCAGTACTTC. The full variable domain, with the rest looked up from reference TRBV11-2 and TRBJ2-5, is EAGVAQSPRYKIIEKRQSVAFWCNPISGHATLYWYQQILGQGPKLLIQFQNNGVVDDSQLPKDRFSAERLKGVDSTLKIQPAKLEDSAVYLCASSLSRRNQETQYFGPGTRLLVL.

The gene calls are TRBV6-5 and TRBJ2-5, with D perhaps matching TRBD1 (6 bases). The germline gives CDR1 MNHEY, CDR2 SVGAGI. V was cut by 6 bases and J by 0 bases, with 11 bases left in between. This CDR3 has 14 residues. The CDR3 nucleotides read TGTGCCAGCAGAAGACAGGCTTACCAAGAGACCCAGTACTTC. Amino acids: CASRRQAYQETQYF.

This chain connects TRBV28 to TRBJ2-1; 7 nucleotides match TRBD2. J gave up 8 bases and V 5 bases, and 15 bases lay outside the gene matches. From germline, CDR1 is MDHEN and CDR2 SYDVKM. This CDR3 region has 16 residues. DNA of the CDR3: TGTGCCAGCAGTGCCCCCGGGACTACCCGACGGCATGAGCAGTTCTTC. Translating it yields CASSAPGTTRRHEQFF.

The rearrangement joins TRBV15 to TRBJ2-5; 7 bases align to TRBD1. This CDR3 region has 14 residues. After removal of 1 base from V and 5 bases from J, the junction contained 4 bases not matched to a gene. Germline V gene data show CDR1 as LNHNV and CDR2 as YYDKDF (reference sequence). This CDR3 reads CATSRGTGYETQYF. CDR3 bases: TGTGCCACCAGCAGAGGGACAGGTTACGAGACCCAGTACTTC.

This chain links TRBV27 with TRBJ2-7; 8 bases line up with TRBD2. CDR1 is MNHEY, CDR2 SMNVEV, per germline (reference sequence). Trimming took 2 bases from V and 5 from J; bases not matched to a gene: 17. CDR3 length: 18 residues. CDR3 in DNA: TGTGCCAGCAGTTTAGGGCCGGGGGGGAGATCTGGGTCGGACGAGCAGTACTTC. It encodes CASSLGPGGRSGSDEQYF.

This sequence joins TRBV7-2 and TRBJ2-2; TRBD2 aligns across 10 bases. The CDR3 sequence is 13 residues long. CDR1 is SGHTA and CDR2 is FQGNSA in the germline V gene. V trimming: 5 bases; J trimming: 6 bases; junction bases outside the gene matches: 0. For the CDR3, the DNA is TGTGCCAGCAGCACTAGCGGGGCCGGGGAGCTGTTTTTT. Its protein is CASSTSGAGELFF.

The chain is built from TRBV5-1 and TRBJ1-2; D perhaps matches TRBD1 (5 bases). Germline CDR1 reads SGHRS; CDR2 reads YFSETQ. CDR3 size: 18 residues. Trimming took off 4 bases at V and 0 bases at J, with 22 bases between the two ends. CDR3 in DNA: TGCGCCAGCAGCGCTCCGAAAGGGGCTGCCAGCCCTAACTATGGCTACACCTTC. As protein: CASSAPKGAASPNYGYTF.

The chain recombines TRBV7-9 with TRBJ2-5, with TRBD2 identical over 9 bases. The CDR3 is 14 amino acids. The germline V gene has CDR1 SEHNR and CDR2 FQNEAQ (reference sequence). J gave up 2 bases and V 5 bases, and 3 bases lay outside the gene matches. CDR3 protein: CASSRTSAQETQYF. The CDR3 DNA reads TGTGCCAGCAGCCGGACTAGCGCTCAAGAGACCCAGTACTTC.

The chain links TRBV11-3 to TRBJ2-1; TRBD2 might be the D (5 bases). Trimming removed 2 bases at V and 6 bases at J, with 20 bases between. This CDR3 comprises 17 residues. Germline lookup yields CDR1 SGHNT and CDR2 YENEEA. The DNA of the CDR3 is TGTGCCAGCAGCTTATCCGCGAGATGGGAGATAGTCAATGAGCAGTTCTTC. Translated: CASSLSARWEIVNEQFF.

The CDR3: CASSLEGQRADTQYF. CDR3 coding DNA: TGCGCCAGCAGCTTGGAGGGTCAGCGGGCAGATACGCAGTATTTT. The rearrangement links TRBV5-1 to TRBJ2-3; weak D call: TRBD2 (6 bases). The CDR3 totals 15 residues. Trimming pared 0 bases from V and 4 bases from J, leaving 12 bases between. CDR1 and CDR2 from the germline V gene are SGHRS and YFSETQ. The full variable domain, completed using reference TRBV5-1 and TRBJ2-3, is KAGVTQTPRYLIKTRGQQVTLSCSPISGHRSVSWYQQTPGQGLQFLFEYFSETQRNKGNFPGRFSGRQFSNSRSEMNVSTLELGDSALYLCASSLEGQRADTQYFGPGTRLTVL.

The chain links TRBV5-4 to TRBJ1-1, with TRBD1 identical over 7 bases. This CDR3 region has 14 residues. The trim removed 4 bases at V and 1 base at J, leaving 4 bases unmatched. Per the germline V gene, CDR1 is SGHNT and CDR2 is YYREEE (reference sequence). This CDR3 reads CASSLRQGNTEAFF. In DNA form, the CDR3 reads TGTGCCAGCAGCCTTCGACAGGGGAACACTGAAGCTTTCTTT.

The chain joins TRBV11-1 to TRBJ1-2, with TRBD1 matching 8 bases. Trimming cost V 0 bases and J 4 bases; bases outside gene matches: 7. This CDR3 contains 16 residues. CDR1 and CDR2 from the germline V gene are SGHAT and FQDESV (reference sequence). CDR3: CASSLATTGAFYGYTF. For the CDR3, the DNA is TGTGCCAGCAGCTTAGCGACGACAGGGGCCTTCTATGGCTACACCTTC.

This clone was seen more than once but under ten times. CDR3 sequence (DNA): TGCGCCAGCACCCCGACTAGCGGGAGGGGTACCGGGGAGCTGTTTTTT. Its translation: CASTPTSGRGTGELFF. The chain recombines TRBV10-1 with TRBJ2-2; 14 nucleotides line up with TRBD2. The V gene end was trimmed by 7 bases and the J gene end by 5 bases; junction bases not matched to a gene: 6. Germline CDR1 reads WNHNN; CDR2 reads SYGVQD (reference sequence). This CDR3 has 16 amino acids.

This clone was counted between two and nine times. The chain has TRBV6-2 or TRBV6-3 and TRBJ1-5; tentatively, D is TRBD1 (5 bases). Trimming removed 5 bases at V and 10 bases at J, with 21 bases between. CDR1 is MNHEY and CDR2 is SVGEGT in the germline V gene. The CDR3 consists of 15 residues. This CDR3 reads CASSPRGRVEKPQHF. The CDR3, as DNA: TGTGCCAGCAGTCCCCGAGGCAGGGTGGAAAAACCCCAGCATTTT.

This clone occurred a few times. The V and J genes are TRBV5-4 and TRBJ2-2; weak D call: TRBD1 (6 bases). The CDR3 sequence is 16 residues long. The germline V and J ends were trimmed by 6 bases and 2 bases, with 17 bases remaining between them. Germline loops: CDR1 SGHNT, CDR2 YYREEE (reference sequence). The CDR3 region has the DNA TGTGCCAGCAACAGTGCCGGGACAATCAACACCGGGGAGCTGTTTTTT. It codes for CASNSAGTINTGELFF.

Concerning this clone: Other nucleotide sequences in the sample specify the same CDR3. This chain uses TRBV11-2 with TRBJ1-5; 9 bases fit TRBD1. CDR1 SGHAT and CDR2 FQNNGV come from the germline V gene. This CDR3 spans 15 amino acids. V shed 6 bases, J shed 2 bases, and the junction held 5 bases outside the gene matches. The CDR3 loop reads CASSPGTGRNQPQHF. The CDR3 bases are TGTGCCAGCAGTCCTGGGACAGGGCGCAATCAGCCCCAGCATTTT.

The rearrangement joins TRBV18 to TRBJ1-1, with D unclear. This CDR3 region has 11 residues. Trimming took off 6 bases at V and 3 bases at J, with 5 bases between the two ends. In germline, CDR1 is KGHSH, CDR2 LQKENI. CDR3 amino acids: CASSLYTEAFF. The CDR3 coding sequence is TGTGCCAGCTCCTTGTACACTGAAGCTTTCTTT.

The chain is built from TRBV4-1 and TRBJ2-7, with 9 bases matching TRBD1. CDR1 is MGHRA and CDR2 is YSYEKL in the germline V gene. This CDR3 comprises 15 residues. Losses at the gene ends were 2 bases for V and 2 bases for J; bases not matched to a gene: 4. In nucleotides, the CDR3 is TGCGCCAGCAGCCAAAGGGACAGGGCGGCCTACGAGCAGTACTTC. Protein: CASSQRDRAAYEQYF.

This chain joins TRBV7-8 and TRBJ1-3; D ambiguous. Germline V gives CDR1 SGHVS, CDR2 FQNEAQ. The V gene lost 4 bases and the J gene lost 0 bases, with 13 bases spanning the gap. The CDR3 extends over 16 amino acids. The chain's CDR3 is CASSSTIGSSGNTIYF. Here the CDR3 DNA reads TGTGCCAGCAGCTCAACGATAGGGAGCTCTGGAAACACCATATATTTT.

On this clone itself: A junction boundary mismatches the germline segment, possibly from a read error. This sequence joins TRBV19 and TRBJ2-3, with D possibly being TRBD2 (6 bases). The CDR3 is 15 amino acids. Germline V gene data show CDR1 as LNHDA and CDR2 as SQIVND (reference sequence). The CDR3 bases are TGTGCCAGTAGTGTAGACTCCGCGGGGTCAGATACGCAGTATTTT. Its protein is CASSVDSAGSDTQYF.

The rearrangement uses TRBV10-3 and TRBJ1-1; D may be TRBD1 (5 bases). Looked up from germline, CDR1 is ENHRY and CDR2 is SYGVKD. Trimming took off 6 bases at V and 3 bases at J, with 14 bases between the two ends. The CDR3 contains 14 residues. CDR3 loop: CAIRTQGTDTEAFF. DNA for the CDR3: TGTGCCATCAGGACCCAGGGTACGGACACTGAAGCTTTCTTT.

Here the CDR3 DNA reads TGCGCCAGCACCCTCGGGGGACGTGGAAACACCATATATTTT. It is translated as CASTLGGRGNTIYF. The V and J genes are TRBV4-1 and TRBJ1-3; maybe TRBD1 (5 bases). The CDR3 totals 14 residues. V dropped 7 bases and J dropped 3 bases, with 13 bases sitting between them. Germline values: CDR1 MGHRA, CDR2 YSYEKL.

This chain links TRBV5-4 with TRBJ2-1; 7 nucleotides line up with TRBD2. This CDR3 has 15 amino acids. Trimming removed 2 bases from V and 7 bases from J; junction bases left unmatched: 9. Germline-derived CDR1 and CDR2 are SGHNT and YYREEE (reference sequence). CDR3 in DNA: TGTGCCAGCAGCTTTAAGCGGGAAAAGGGAAATGAGCAGTTCTTC. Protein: CASSFKREKGNEQFF.

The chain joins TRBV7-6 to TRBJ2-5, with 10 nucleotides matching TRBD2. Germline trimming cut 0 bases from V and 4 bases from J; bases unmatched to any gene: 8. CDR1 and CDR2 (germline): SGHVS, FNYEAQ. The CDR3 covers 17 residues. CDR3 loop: CASSLAGKREGPETQYF. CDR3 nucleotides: TGTGCCAGCAGCTTAGCTGGAAAGCGGGAGGGCCCAGAGACCCAGTACTTC.

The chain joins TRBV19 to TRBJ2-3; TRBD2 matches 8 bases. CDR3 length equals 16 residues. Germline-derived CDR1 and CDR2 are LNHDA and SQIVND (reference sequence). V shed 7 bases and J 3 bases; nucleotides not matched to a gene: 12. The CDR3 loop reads CASTRGGYSTTDTQYF. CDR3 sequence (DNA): TGTGCCAGTACCCGGGGGGGGTACAGTACAACAGATACGCAGTATTTT.

The CDR3 DNA is TGCGCCAGCAGCCCGAAGGGGGGGCTCGGAAACACCATATATTTT. This translates into CASSPKGGLGNTIYF. The J gene is TRBJ1-3, the V gene TRBV4-3, with D tentatively TRBD1 (6 bases). V shed 4 bases and J shed 4 bases, with 14 bases lying between them. The CDR3 has 15 residues. From germline, CDR1 is LGHNA and CDR2 YSLEER.

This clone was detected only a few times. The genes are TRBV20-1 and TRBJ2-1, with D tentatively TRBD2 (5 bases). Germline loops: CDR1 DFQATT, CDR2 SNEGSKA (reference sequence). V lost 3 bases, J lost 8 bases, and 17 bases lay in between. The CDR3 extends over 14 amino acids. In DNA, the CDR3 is TGCAGTGCTAGTGGCCCGACTATGTTTCATGAGCAGTTCTTC. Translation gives CSASGPTMFHEQFF.

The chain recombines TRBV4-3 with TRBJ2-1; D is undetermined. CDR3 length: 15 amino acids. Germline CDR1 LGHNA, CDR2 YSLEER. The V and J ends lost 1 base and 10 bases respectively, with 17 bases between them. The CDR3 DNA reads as TGCGCCAGCAGCCAAGTTCTTTCCCTGGGCAGCGAGCAGTTCTTC. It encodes CASSQVLSLGSEQFF.

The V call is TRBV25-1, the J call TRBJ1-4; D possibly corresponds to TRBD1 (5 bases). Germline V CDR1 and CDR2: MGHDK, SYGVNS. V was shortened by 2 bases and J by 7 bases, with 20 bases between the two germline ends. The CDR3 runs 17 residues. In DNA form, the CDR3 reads TGTGCCAGCAGTGAAACAATGTGGCAGGGTGGGGTTGAAAAACTGTTTTTT. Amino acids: CASSETMWQGGVEKLFF. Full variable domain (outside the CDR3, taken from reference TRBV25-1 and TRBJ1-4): EADIYQTPRYLVIGTGKKITLECSQTMGHDKMYWYQQDPGMELHLIHYSYGVNSTEKGDLSSESTVSRIRTEHFPLTLESARPSHTSQYLCASSETMWQGGVEKLFFGSGTQLSVL.

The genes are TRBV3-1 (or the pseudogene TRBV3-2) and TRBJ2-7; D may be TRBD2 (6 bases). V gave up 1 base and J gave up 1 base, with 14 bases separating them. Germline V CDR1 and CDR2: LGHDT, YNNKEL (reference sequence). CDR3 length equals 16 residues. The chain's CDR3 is CASSQGREFESYEQYF. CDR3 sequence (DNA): TGTGCCAGCAGCCAAGGGAGGGAGTTTGAGTCCTACGAGCAGTACTTC.